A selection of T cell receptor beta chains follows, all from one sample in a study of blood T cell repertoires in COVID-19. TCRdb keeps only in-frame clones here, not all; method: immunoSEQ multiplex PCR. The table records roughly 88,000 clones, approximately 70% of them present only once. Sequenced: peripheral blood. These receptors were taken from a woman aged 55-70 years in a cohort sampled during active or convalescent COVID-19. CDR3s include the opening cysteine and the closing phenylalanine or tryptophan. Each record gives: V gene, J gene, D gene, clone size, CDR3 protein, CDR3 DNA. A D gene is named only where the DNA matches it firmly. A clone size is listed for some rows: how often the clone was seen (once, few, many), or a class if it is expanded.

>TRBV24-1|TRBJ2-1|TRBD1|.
CATSGGQGGSEQFF
TGTGCCACCAGTGGGGGACAGGGGGGCAGTGAGCAGTTCTTC
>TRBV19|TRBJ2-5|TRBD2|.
CASSMGLAGWETQYF
TGTGCCAGTAGTATGGGACTAGCGGGTTGGGAGACCCAGTACTTC
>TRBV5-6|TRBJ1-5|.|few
CASSLLGLGGGNQPQHF
TGTGCCAGCAGCTTGCTAGGGCTTGGGGGGGGTAATCAGCCCCAGCATTTT
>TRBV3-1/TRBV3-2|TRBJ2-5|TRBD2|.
CASSQGVNSGFQETQYF
TGTGCCAGCAGCCAAGGAGTTAATAGCGGGTTCCAAGAGACCCAGTACTTC
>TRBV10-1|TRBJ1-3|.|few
CASSESSAGNTIYF
TGCGCCAGCAGTGAGTCGTCCGCTGGAAACACCATATATTTT
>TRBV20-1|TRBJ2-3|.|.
CSVAGTDTQYF
TGCAGTGTTGCAGGCACAGATACGCAGTATTTT
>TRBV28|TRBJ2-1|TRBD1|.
CASSRTGVYNEQFF
TGTGCCAGCAGCCGGACAGGGGTTTACAATGAGCAGTTCTTC
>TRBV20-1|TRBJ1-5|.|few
CSASVGGGQPQHF
TGCAGTGCTAGTGTGGGGGGAGGTCAGCCCCAGCATTTT
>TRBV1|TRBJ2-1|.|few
CTSSQDQGLAIIEQFF
TGCACCAGCAGTCAAGATCAGGGACTAGCGATCATTGAGCAGTTCTTC
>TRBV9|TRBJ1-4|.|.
CASSGGPQGREKLFF
TGTGCCAGCAGCGGAGGCCCCCAGGGGCGGGAAAAACTGTTTTTT